This T cell receptor (beta chain) was recorded in a study of control samples from healthy donors and cancer patients. Trimming took off 0 bases at V and 7 bases at J, with 14 bases between the two ends. The CDR3 covers 14 residues. Germline lookup yields CDR1 SGDLS and CDR2 YYNGEE. Profiled with immunoSEQ multiplex PCR; TCRdb holds only in-frame clones, not every one. The sample has 150,000 to 200,000 clones, under 95% seen once; the top ten hold 1.2% to 1.5%. The source of this sequence is a woman aged 18-29 years in good health. The chain couples TRBV9 to TRBJ2-7; D possibly corresponds to TRBD2 (6 bases). The sequenced sample was blood. The CDR3 bases are TGTGCCAGCAGCGTAGCGGGAGCCCCGGGGGAGCAGTACTTC. Its translation: CASSVAGAPGEQYF.